The subject of this entry is one TCR beta chain. The antigen it binds to is not known. No much larger clone exists at a distance of one base, and base qualities are not known. The time point label for this specimen denotes: baseline before first vaccination. Vaccinee samples came from UK trials COV001 and COV002, including a single-blind randomized controlled phase 2/3 trial of AZD1222 (ChAdOx1 nCoV-19) in healthy adults. For TCRbeta chain sequencing, PBMC samples from trial participants were taken at day 0 and at day 28 after the second dose. The source of the sample is a study of T cell responses to AZD1222 COVID-19 vaccine (dated by TCRdb to 2020 to 2023). General notes on the study: Because spike-specific TCR depth and breadth did not differ between the two schedules, AZD1222 recipients who got a second dose at roughly 4 weeks were pooled with those who got a second dose at roughly 12 weeks. Trial participants were enrolled by age into subgroups of 18-55, 56-69 and 70-plus years, and roughly 150, 30 and 60 TCR-sequenced participants, respectively, were included in these subgroups. A total of 230 or so trial participants underwent TCR sequencing, of whom about 200 received two doses of AZD1222 and around 26 received two doses of the MenACWY control vaccine. Overall study results and their limits: Because no day 14 peak-response samples were available, the repertoires could be characterized only after the peak T cell response. After two AZD1222 doses, both the breadth and the depth of spike-specific TCRs were significantly higher than at day 0 and than in MenACWY recipients. Conclusions about previously exposed vaccinees were limited because only a handful of AZD1222 recipients were SARS-CoV-2 seropositive at baseline. Most participants were white British and females outnumbered males, and the authors suggested that clonal diversity may have been underestimated. The 56-69-year group was small, and its depth increase did not reach significance, likely because of low power. Epitopes outside the regions mutated in the B.1.351 and B.1.1.7 variants were reportedly recognized by nearly half of the unique spike-specific TCRs. The whole spike protein was spanned by vaccine-associated CD4 TCRs, and dominant responses were seen in regions 160-218 and 743-854.

The CDR3 regions of human TCRbeta chains were analyzed by immunosequencing. The source study handled its data this way. Repertoire TCRs were matched against a reference library of SARS-CoV-2-specific TCRs generated with the MIRA antigen-specificity platform. Breadth was defined as the fraction of unique TCRs that were SARS-CoV-2-associated, and depth was defined as the fraction of total T cells that were SARS-CoV-2-associated. Using the MIRA data, every spike-specific TCR was mapped to the spike region that the TCR reacted to and assigned to either a CD4 or a CD8 class. Log10-transformed breadth and depth values were compared by one-way ANOVA with Sidak's multiple comparisons tests. TCRdb re-hosts the immuneACCESS table, in-frame sequences only. Its copies lack some clones; in the studies checked, an unresolved V gene accounts for under half of them, and the cause for the rest is not known. V and J calls plus clone size are reproduced from that table; the DNA served to infer D and trimming. The table for this sample lists around 100,000 clones; around 94% of them were counted only once. The biggest ten clones account for under 2.5% of the sample.

Inclusive of the bounding cysteine and phenylalanine, the CDR3 is 13 residues long. Just CDR3 DNA is preserved here, 39 bases in frame from base 1. The germline ends are 14 bases apart after V is trimmed by 6 bases and J by 5 bases. The receptor's source is an adult in good health. The sequencing used peripheral blood, collected on day 0 of AZD1222 vaccination. The V and J genes are TRBV5-3 and TRBJ1-1; a tentative D call is TRBD1 (5 bases match). TRBV5-3 is designated an ORF whose function remains uncertain. The nucleotide sequence reads TGTGCCAGAACCCCCCCAGGGCGGACTGAAGCTTTCTTT. This translates into CARTPPGRTEAFF.